A selection of T cell receptor beta chains follows, all from one sample in a study of OX40 agonist ivuxolimab in advanced cancers. Repertoires were generated with immunoSEQ multiplex PCR, while TCRdb's copy carries only in-frame clones and drops some. The profile covers about 70,000 clones, with 80% to 90% appearing a single time and around 2% taken by the ten largest. This specimen consisted of CD4+ or CD8+ T cells sorted from blood, obtained in a trial of the OX40 agonist ivuxolimab. Every receptor here comes from an adult with an advanced solid tumor such as melanoma, head and neck, liver or kidney cancer. CDR3s include the opening cysteine and the closing phenylalanine or tryptophan. A D gene is named only where the DNA matches it firmly. The listing skips clone size in some rows; elsewhere it reads once, few, many or a size class.

-	TRBJ1-5	TRBV9	-	TGTGCCAGCAGCGTGAATGTTTATCAGCCCCAGCATTTT	CASSVNVYQPQHF
once	TRBJ1-2	TRBV5-1	-	TGCGCCAGCAGCTTGGACGCAGGGTATGGCTACACCTTC	CASSLDAGYGYTF
-	TRBJ2-3	TRBV16	-	TGTGCCAGCAGCCAATCGCTTGGCCAGGGCCTCGGGACAGATACGCAGTATTTT	CASSQSLGQGLGTDTQYF
-	TRBJ2-7	TRBV5-6	-	TGTGCCAGCAGCTTGAAGCCAGGTTGGGCCTCCTACGAGCAGTACTTC	CASSLKPGWASYEQYF
-	TRBJ2-3	TRBV5-1	TRBD1	TGCGCCAGCAGCCCACAGGGGGCGGCAGATACGCAGTATTTT	CASSPQGAADTQYF
-	TRBJ2-2	TRBV6-6	TRBD2	TGTGCCAGCAGTTACTCGGCTAGCGGGAGTCCCGGGGAGCTGTTTTTT	CASSYSASGSPGELFF
once	TRBJ2-5	TRBV11-2	-	TGTGCCAGCAGCTCCCTCGGACAAGGCGAGACCCAGTACTTC	CASSSLGQGETQYF
once	TRBJ2-2	TRBV1	-	TGCACCAGCAGCCCCGCCTCAGCGGGGGGGCAGACCGGGGAGCTGTTTTTT	CTSSPASAGGQTGELFF
-	TRBJ1-1	TRBV28	-	TGTGCCACCTCCGCGAACACTGAAGCTTTCTTT	CATSANTEAFF
-	TRBJ2-3	TRBV7-2	-	TGTGCCAGCAGCCAGCCCGCAAGCACAGATACGCAGTATTTT	CASSQPASTDTQYF
-	TRBJ2-7	TRBV15	-	TGTGCCACCAGCAGAGGCGGGGACAACTACGAGCAGTACTTC	CATSRGGDNYEQYF
-	TRBJ2-7	TRBV6-6	TRBD2	TGTGCCAGCAGTTATTTCCTAGCGGGAGCAGTCTACGAGCAGTACTTC	CASSYFLAGAVYEQYF
-	TRBJ2-3	TRBV7-9	TRBD2	TGTGCCAGCAGCCCTATGAGCGGGAGGCAGGTAGATACGCAGTATTTT	CASSPMSGRQVDTQYF
-	TRBJ2-4	TRBV5-6	TRBD2	TGTGCCAGCAGCTTGTTGCTAGCGGGAGATGAAGGGGACATTCAGTACTTC	CASSLLLAGDEGDIQYF
-	TRBJ2-7	TRBV28	-	TGTGCCAGCAGTCATCAAGGGATGGACTACGAGCAGTACTTC	CASSHQGMDYEQYF
-	TRBJ1-1	TRBV4-3	-	TGCGCCAGCAGCCAATTCAGGAGGTACACTGAAGCTTTCTTT	CASSQFRRYTEAFF
-	TRBJ1-4	TRBV6-5	-	TGTGCCAGCAACGGACATTCAGAGGATGAAAAACTGTTTTTT	CASNGHSEDEKLFF
-	TRBJ2-2	TRBV7-3	TRBD2	TGTGCCAGCAGCCCCCGAGCGGGAGTAGCTACCGGGGAGCTGTTTTTT	CASSPRAGVATGELFF
-	TRBJ1-1	TRBV2	TRBD1	TGTGCCAGCGATCGGGACAGGTACGATAACACTGAAGCTTTCTTT	CASDRDRYDNTEAFF
-	TRBJ1-1	TRBV6-5	-	TGTGCCAGCAGTTACCGAGAAGGGCTGCGGAACACTGAAGCTTTCTTT	CASSYREGLRNTEAFF
-	TRBJ1-1	TRBV2	TRBD1	TGTGCCAGCAACTTGGACAGGGGGAACACTGAAGCTTTCTTT	CASNLDRGNTEAFF
-	TRBJ2-7	TRBV5-1	TRBD1	TGCGCCAGCAGGAACCGGGACAGGGTCCCCTACGAGCAGTACTTC	CASRNRDRVPYEQYF
-	TRBJ1-1	TRBV5-4	-	TGTGCCAGCAGCTTGGGTAGAGAGGGGTACACTGAAGCTTTCTTT	CASSLGREGYTEAFF
-	TRBJ2-1	TRBV2	-	TGTGCCAGCAGGCTCGGTGACGCCTACAATGAGCAGTTCTTC	CASRLGDAYNEQFF
-	TRBJ2-7	TRBV19	-	TGTGCCAGTAGTATGAACTTTAACGAGCAGTACTTC	CASSMNFNEQYF
-	TRBJ2-7	TRBV15	-	TGTGCCACCAGCAGAGATCAAGCAGACTCCTACGAGCAGTACTTC	CATSRDQADSYEQYF
-	TRBJ2-1	TRBV28	-	TGTGCCAGCGGCCTTCCCGGGTACAATGAGCAGTTCTTC	CASGLPGYNEQFF
-	TRBJ2-7	TRBV25-1	-	TGTGCCAGCACTGGGCAGCACTACGAGCAGTACTTC	CASTGQHYEQYF
-	TRBJ2-7	TRBV12-2	-	TGTGCAATCACGACGGGTGGGAGTTCCTACGAGCAGTACTTC	CAITTGGSSYEQYF
-	TRBJ2-4	TRBV6-1	TRBD2	TGTGCCAGCAGTGACCGGACTAGCGGAGAAAACATTCAGTACTTC	CASSDRTSGENIQYF
-	TRBJ2-5	TRBV11-3	-	TGTGCCAGCAGCTTCGGGGCTGGGGAGACCCAGTACTTC	CASSFGAGETQYF
-	TRBJ1-1	TRBV7-9	-	TGTGCCAGCAGCTTGGGAGGGCGGTCTGAAGCTTTCTTT	CASSLGGRSEAFF
-	TRBJ2-5	TRBV5-1	TRBD2	TGCGCCAGCAGCTCGGGGACTAGCGGGAGCTCACAAGAGACCCAGTACTTC	CASSSGTSGSSQETQYF
-	TRBJ2-7	TRBV27	TRBD2	TGTGCCAGCAGCTCCCACCCCCTCGCCGGGACTAGCGGGCGCCACGAGCAGTACTTC	CASSSHPLAGTSGRHEQYF
-	TRBJ1-2	TRBV2	-	TGTGCCAGCAGTGAATCGCGAAGGGGGGCGCCGAGCTATGGCTACACCTTC	CASSESRRGAPSYGYTF
-	TRBJ2-3	TRBV30	TRBD2	TGTGCCTGCCTCAAAACTAGCGGGGTGGCAGATACGCAGTATTTT	CACLKTSGVADTQYF
once	TRBJ2-1	TRBV11-3	TRBD2	TGTGCCAGCAGCTTAGATCGGTGGGCTAGCGGGAGGGGTAATGAGCAGTTCTTC	CASSLDRWASGRGNEQFF
once	TRBJ2-7	TRBV27	-	TGTGCCAGCAGTATACCGGGACTCCACCCATACTACGAGCAGTACTTC	CASSIPGLHPYYEQYF
-	TRBJ1-1	TRBV9	-	TGTGCCAGCAGCGTAGCCGGGGCGACTTCAGGCACTGAAGCTTTCTTT	CASSVAGATSGTEAFF
-	TRBJ2-7	TRBV18	-	TGTGCCAGCTCATGGGGGGCTAACAACGAGCAGTACTTC	CASSWGANNEQYF
-	TRBJ2-2	TRBV19	TRBD1	TGTGCCAGTAGATGGACAGGGGTCAGAGGGGAGCTGTTTTTT	CASRWTGVRGELFF
many	TRBJ2-5	TRBV11-2	TRBD2	TGTGCCAGCAGCTCAGGGTCCTATAGCGGGAGAGAGACCCAGTACTTC	CASSSGSYSGRETQYF
-	TRBJ2-1	TRBV5-4	-	TGTGCCAGCAGCCTAGCTTCGGGGTCCTACAATGAGCAGTTCTTC	CASSLASGSYNEQFF
-	TRBJ2-3	TRBV13	-	TGTGCCAGCAGCACCCTGGGACGGGCTGGGGATACGCAGTATTTT	CASSTLGRAGDTQYF
once	TRBJ2-2	TRBV7-2	-	TGTGCCAGCGGTCAAAGCGGGCTTGTCACCGGGGAGCTGTTTTTT	CASGQSGLVTGELFF
-	TRBJ2-2	TRBV4-3	-	TGCGCCAGCAGCCAAGTTGTGGGCGCGAACACCGGGGAGCTGTTTTTT	CASSQVVGANTGELFF
-	TRBJ2-1	TRBV7-2	TRBD2	TGTGCCAGCAGCTTTGGGTCTAGCGGGATTGAGAATGAGCAGTTCTTC	CASSFGSSGIENEQFF
-	TRBJ2-4	TRBV6-6	TRBD2	TGTGCCAGCAGCCGGACTAGCGGGGAGAGAAACATTCAGTACTTC	CASSRTSGERNIQYF
-	TRBJ2-7	TRBV7-6	TRBD1	TGTGCCAGCAGCTTAGAGGGACAGGGGAGCTACGAGCAGTACTTC	CASSLEGQGSYEQYF
-	TRBJ2-1	TRBV10-1	-	TGCGCCAGCAGTGACCACGGACGGTACAATGAGCAGTTCTTC	CASSDHGRYNEQFF
-	TRBJ1-2	TRBV20-1	-	TGCAGTGTCAGACGGGGAGGGGGCTACACCTTC	CSVRRGGGYTF
-	TRBJ1-2	TRBV5-1	-	TGCGCCAGCAGCTTGGATCCGGGGGCGAACTATGGCTACACCTTC	CASSLDPGANYGYTF
-	TRBJ1-5	TRBV2	-	TGTGCCAGCAGGAGGCTCGGGGATCAGCCCCAGCATTTT	CASRRLGDQPQHF
-	TRBJ2-3	TRBV5-5	TRBD2	TGTGCCAGCAGCTTTAGAGCGGGACCAGATACGCAGTATTTT	CASSFRAGPDTQYF
few	TRBJ2-1	TRBV7-2	-	TGTGCCAGCAGCCTGACAGGAGGGAATGAGCAGTTCTTC	CASSLTGGNEQFF
few	TRBJ2-7	TRBV28	-	TGTGCCAGCAGTTTCACGCAAACCTCCTACGAGCAGTACTTC	CASSFTQTSYEQYF